The 25 T cell receptor beta chains presented below share a single source sample, sequenced in a study of identical twins. In TCRdb, the 5' RACE reads were re-called with MiXCR into one record per CDR3 protein. The sample lists a few hundred thousand distinct CDR3 sequences, roughly 9% occurring once. What was sequenced was naive T cells sorted from blood. The receptors stem from a woman aged 45-65 years in good health.

Of note for this clonotype: This CDR3 is missing its conserved last phenylalanine or tryptophan, likely due to a read error. The chain employs TRBV24-1 and TRBJ2-1, with D tentatively TRBD2 (5 bases). The CDR3 sequence is 16 residues long. V was pared by 7 bases and J by 7 bases, with 22 bases between. Germline assignment: CDR1 KGHDR and CDR2 SFDVKD. CDR3 DNA sequence: TGTGCCACCAGCCTCTCTCTTACCGGGGAACTAAATGAGCAGTTCTTA. Translation gives CATSLSLTGELNEQFL.

This sequence joins TRBV20-1 and TRBJ1-5, with D possibly TRBD1 on 5 matching bases. V was pared by 0 bases and J by 4 bases, with 13 bases between. Germline-derived CDR1 and CDR2 are DFQATT and SNEGSKA (reference sequence). The CDR3 consists of 15 residues. The CDR3 coding sequence is TGCAGTGCTAGAGATCCCCAGGGTCAGAATCAGCCCCAGCATTTT. This encodes CSARDPQGQNQPQHF.

J is TRBJ1-2 and V is TRBV7-9; TRBD1 might be the D (5 bases). The CDR3 loop spans 14 amino acids. With 2 bases removed from V and 2 bases from J, the gap between germline ends came to 9 bases. Germline V gene lookup returns CDR1 SEHNR and CDR2 FQNEAQ (reference sequence). The CDR3 DNA sequence: TGTGCCAGCAGCTTACCGGGGCACAACTATGGCTACACCTTC. It is translated as CASSLPGHNYGYTF.

This clonotype was seen many times. The chain carries TRBV12-3 or TRBV12-4 and TRBJ2-3; D unresolved. The CDR3 spans 11 residues. V lost 5 bases and J 7 bases, leaving 7 bases between the germline ends. In DNA form, the CDR3 reads TGTGCCAGCAGTCCCCGGAATACGCAGTATTTT. It codes for CASSPRNTQYF.

The chain recombines TRBV7-9 with TRBJ2-2; no firm D call. This CDR3 region has 12 residues. From germline, CDR1 is SEHNR and CDR2 FQNEAQ (reference sequence). Trimming pared 5 bases from V and 7 bases from J, leaving 8 bases between. The CDR3 DNA reads as TGTGCCAGCAGCCGAGCCATCGGGGAGCTGTTTTTT. It yields the protein CASSRAIGELFF.

This chain connects TRBV2 to TRBJ2-7; TRBD2 might be the D (5 bases). The length of the CDR3 is 12 residues. Per the germline V gene, CDR1 is SNHLY and CDR2 is FYNNEI. With 4 bases removed from V and 7 bases from J, the gap between germline ends came to 11 bases. CDR3 protein: CASSVEGREQYF. CDR3 DNA: TGTGCCAGCAGTGTTGAGGGAAGGGAGCAGTACTTC. Together with reference TRBV2 and TRBJ2-7, the CDR3 gives the full variable domain: EPEVTQTPSHQVTQMGQEVILRCVPISNHLYFYWYRQILGQKVEFLVSFYNNEISEKSEIFDDQFSVERPDGSNFTLKIRSTKLEDSAMYFCASSVEGREQYFGPGTRLTVT.

In its sample, this clonotype was seen many times. The chain has TRBV10-1 and TRBJ2-2; the D is unclear. Germline CDR1 WNHNN, CDR2 SYGVQD (reference sequence). There are 13 residues in the CDR3. V was clipped by 4 bases and J by 8 bases, with 11 bases between them. The CDR3 DNA follows: TGCGCCAGCAGTGCAGCAACCGTGGGGGAGCTGTTTTTT. Translated: CASSAATVGELFF.

This clonotype was detected many times. J is TRBJ2-1 and V is TRBV18, with D possibly TRBD1 on 6 matching bases. Looked up from germline, CDR1 is KGHSH and CDR2 is LQKENI. V lost 2 bases and J lost 7, with 12 bases in between. This CDR3 region has 14 residues. The DNA for the CDR3 is TGTGCCAGCTCACCAAGGACAGAGGGGAATGAGCAGTTCTTC. Residues: CASSPRTEGNEQFF.

This clonotype has just a few counts. The rearrangement uses TRBV20-1 and TRBJ1-1, with a tentative D call TRBD1 (5 bases). Germline V gene sequence: CDR1 DFQATT, CDR2 SNEGSKA (reference sequence). This CDR3 is 15 amino acids long. V lost 0 bases and J lost 0, with 11 bases in between. This CDR3 reads CSARDPGEMNTEAFF. CDR3 nucleotides: TGCAGTGCTAGAGATCCGGGGGAAATGAACACTGAAGCTTTCTTT.

This clonotype was found a few times. Here the CDR3 reads CASSYQDRLDGYTF. CDR3 DNA sequence: TGCGCCAGCAGCTACCAGGACAGGTTGGATGGCTACACCTTC. This chain connects TRBV5-1 to TRBJ1-2, with 7 bases lining up with TRBD1. Germline CDR1 reads SGHRS; CDR2 reads YFSETQ. V lost 3 bases, J lost 6 bases, and 8 bases stayed unmatched. This CDR3 spans 14 amino acids. The whole variable domain, remainder taken from reference TRBV5-1 and TRBJ1-2, is KAGVTQTPRYLIKTRGQQVTLSCSPISGHRSVSWYQQTPGQGLQFLFEYFSETQRNKGNFPGRFSGRQFSNSRSEMNVSTLELGDSALYLCASSYQDRLDGYTFGSGTRLTVV.

This clonotype was detected only a few times. V is TRBV6-2 or TRBV6-3 and J is TRBJ2-1, with D tentatively TRBD1 (5 bases). Germline assignment: CDR1 MNHEY and CDR2 SVGEGT. Trimming cost V 5 bases and J 7 bases, with 24 bases left between them. The CDR3 covers 17 residues. DNA for the CDR3: TGTGCCAGCAGTACCCGAACCGAAAAATCGAACAGGAATGAGCAGTTCTTC. Protein sequence: CASSTRTEKSNRNEQFF.

V usage is TRBV5-1 and J usage is TRBJ2-5; D is unresolved. This CDR3 is 13 amino acids long. Trimming removed 0 bases at V and 4 bases at J, with 7 bases between. Germline-derived CDR1 and CDR2 are SGHRS and YFSETQ. The CDR3 DNA reads as TGCGCCAGCAGCTTGGACATTTTAGAGACCCAGTACTTC. This codes for CASSLDILETQYF.

Ten or more counts support this clonotype. The chain links TRBV29-1 to TRBJ2-1; no reliable D call. Trimming pared 7 bases from V and 4 bases from J, leaving 5 bases between. The CDR3 is made up of 10 amino acids. CDR1 is SQVTM, CDR2 ANQGSEA, per germline. CDR3 nucleotide sequence: TGCAGCGCGGAGTACAATGAGCAGTTCTTC. Translating gives CSAEYNEQFF.

This clonotype was recorded many times. The gene calls are TRBV5-1 and TRBJ2-2; no definite D call. Per germline, CDR1 SGHRS and CDR2 YFSETQ. The CDR3 is 14 residues long. Trimming removed 2 bases from V and 4 bases from J, with 9 bases in between. This CDR3 is CASSLTASTGELFF. The CDR3 nucleotides are TGCGCCAGCAGCTTAACAGCCTCCACCGGGGAGCTGTTTTTT.

Ten or more counts support this clonotype. This chain joins TRBV10-3 and TRBJ2-3; 15 bases match TRBD2. J gave up 2 bases and V 10 bases, and 4 bases lay outside the gene matches. From germline, CDR1 is ENHRY and CDR2 SYGVKD. The CDR3 extends over 15 amino acids. CDR3 sequence (DNA): TGTGCCACGGGACTAGCGGGAGGTGTCACAGATACGCAGTATTTT. Its protein product is CATGLAGGVTDTQYF.

This clonotype was counted between two and nine times. The V gene is TRBV19, the J gene TRBJ1-1, with a weak D call TRBD1 (6 bases). Trimming cost V 5 bases and J 5 bases, with 18 bases left between them. The germline CDR1 and CDR2 sequences are LNHDA and SQIVND (reference sequence). This CDR3 is 15 amino acids long. CDR3 region: CASSPGGGEKTEAFF. Here the CDR3 DNA reads TGTGCCAGTAGTCCTGGGGGGGGCGAGAAGACTGAAGCTTTCTTT.

Ten or more counts support this clonotype. The chain joins TRBV6-2 or TRBV6-3 to TRBJ2-7; TRBD2 matches at 8 bases. CDR1 is MNHEY and CDR2 is SVGEGT in the germline V gene. The CDR3 runs 13 residues. V was clipped by 7 bases and J by 9 bases; unmatched bases: 11. CDR3 sequence: CASTHGLAGMQYF. For the CDR3, the DNA is TGTGCCAGCACGCATGGCCTAGCGGGCATGCAGTACTTC.

This clonotype occurred a few times. V gene TRBV11-2 combines with J gene TRBJ2-3; 9 nucleotides align to TRBD2. V gave up 0 bases and J gave up 2 bases; unmatched junction bases: 9. The CDR3 length is 18 residues. Germline-derived CDR1 and CDR2 are SGHAT and FQNNGV. CDR3 sequence: CASSLDVSLAGHTDTQYF. The CDR3 DNA reads as TGTGCCAGCAGCTTAGATGTATCCCTAGCGGGACACACAGATACGCAGTATTTT.

A few counts support this clonotype. J is TRBJ2-2 and V is TRBV5-1, with D tentatively TRBD2 (6 bases). Per germline, CDR1 SGHRS and CDR2 YFSETQ. Deletions cut 6 bases from V and 0 bases from J, with 12 bases between. The CDR3 contains 15 residues. CDR3 loop: CASNPGGANTGELFF. The CDR3 coding sequence is TGCGCCAGCAACCCTGGCGGGGCGAACACCGGGGAGCTGTTTTTT.

This clonotype has at least ten counts. The genes are TRBV5-1 and TRBJ2-1; either TRBD1 or TRBD2 may fit D (5 bases each). This CDR3 spans 15 amino acids. The germline V and J ends were trimmed by 4 bases and 9 bases, with 20 bases remaining between them. Germline CDR1 reads SGHRS; CDR2 reads YFSETQ. The CDR3 reads CASSPSGPSTSEQFF. The CDR3 DNA reads as TGCGCCAGCAGCCCTTCGGGACCATCTACAAGTGAGCAGTTCTTC.

The chain carries TRBV7-8 and TRBJ2-7; 9 bases line up with TRBD2. Looked up from germline, CDR1 is SGHVS and CDR2 is FQNEAQ. This CDR3 spans 16 amino acids. J was trimmed by 2 bases and V by 6 bases; bases with no gene match: 11. The CDR3 loop reads CASSTLLAGEPYEQYF. DNA of the CDR3: TGTGCCAGCAGTACCTTACTAGCGGGCGAACCCTACGAGCAGTACTTC.

This clonotype was counted at least ten times. J is TRBJ1-1 and V is TRBV2; perhaps TRBD1 as D (5 bases). The germline V gene encodes CDR1 SNHLY and CDR2 FYNNEI. The germline V and J ends were trimmed by 3 bases and 0 bases, with 11 bases remaining between them. The CDR3 length is 15 residues. The CDR3 is CASSDRRGVNTEAFF. In DNA, the CDR3 is TGTGCCAGCAGTGACAGGAGAGGGGTGAACACTGAAGCTTTCTTT.

This clonotype was counted at least ten times. J is TRBJ2-5 and V is TRBV12-3 or TRBV12-4; 7 bases map to TRBD1. The CDR3 loop spans 14 amino acids. The junction had 8 bases not matched to a gene; V was cut back by 5 bases and J by 5 bases. In nucleotides, the CDR3 is TGTGCCAGCAGTACAGGGGCCTCTAGGGAGACCCAGTACTTC. It is translated as CASSTGASRETQYF.

V is TRBV29-1 and J is TRBJ2-1; the D gene could be TRBD1 or TRBD2 (5 bases each). The germline gives CDR1 SQVTM, CDR2 ANQGSEA. The CDR3 extends over 11 amino acids. Trimming left V 4 bases short and J 9 bases short, with 10 bases between. The CDR3 DNA reads as TGCAGCGTTGGAGTGGGGACTGAGCAGTTCTTC. It specifies CSVGVGTEQFF.

This clonotype has ten or more counts. The chain couples TRBV5-1 to TRBJ2-7; TRBD1 matches at 9 bases. V was clipped by 6 bases and J by 3 bases; unmatched bases: 7. The CDR3 is 14 residues long. Germline CDR1 is SGHRS and CDR2 is YFSETQ. CDR3 bases: TGCGCCAGCATGACCGGGACAGGGCGCTACGAGCAGTACTTC. It encodes CASMTGTGRYEQYF.